A selection of T cell receptor beta chains follows, all from one sample in a study of T cell responses to AZD1222 COVID-19 vaccine. Assay used: immunoSEQ multiplex PCR; TCRdb lists only in-frame clones, some missing. This sample has about 77,000 clones, with more than 90% found just once. Here the sequenced sample was peripheral blood, taken 28 days after the second AZD1222 dose. These receptors originate from an adult who received the AZD1222 COVID-19 vaccine. The CDR3 runs from the conserved cysteine through the conserved F or W. The order of the fields is D gene, V gene, clone size, J gene, CDR3 DNA, CDR3 protein. A D gene is named only where the DNA matches it firmly. The size of a clone is reported for some rows only, either as once, few or many, or as a class for expanded clones.

NA	TRBV19	NA	TRBJ1-5	TGTGCCAGTAGTCCGAATTTCAGCAATCAGCCCCAGCATTTT	CASSPNFSNQPQHF
TRBD2	TRBV7-7	NA	TRBJ2-5	TGTGCCAGCAGCCGCACTAGCGGGAGAAGCGAGACCCAGTACTTC	CASSRTSGRSETQYF
NA	TRBV6-6	NA	TRBJ2-7	TGTGCCAGCAGTTACTCGATCTGGCGCGAGCAGTACTTC	CASSYSIWREQYF
NA	TRBV25-1	NA	TRBJ2-3	TGTGCCAGCGCTGCCGATACGCAGTATTTT	CASAADTQYF
TRBD1	TRBV12-3/TRBV12-4	NA	TRBJ2-5	TGTGCCAGCAGGTGGACAGGGGGGGAGACCCAGTACTTC	CASRWTGGETQYF
TRBD1	TRBV7-2	NA	TRBJ1-6	TGTGCCAGCAGCCCAGGACAGGGACCTAATTCACCCCTCCACTTT	CASSPGQGPNSPLHF
TRBD1	TRBV9	NA	TRBJ1-6	TGTGCCAGCAGCGTAGCTGGACAGGGGCCTTCACCCCTCCACTTT	CASSVAGQGPSPLHF
TRBD2	TRBV5-6	NA	TRBJ2-2	TGTGCCAGCAGCTTGGTAGGGGAGGGCACCGGGGAGCTGTTTTTT	CASSLVGEGTGELFF
TRBD1	TRBV7-2	NA	TRBJ1-5	TGTGCCAGCAGCTGGAGACAGGGGGATCAGCCCCAGCATTTT	CASSWRQGDQPQHF
TRBD1	TRBV30	NA	TRBJ1-2	TGTGCCTGGAATCCGGGCGGGACAGGTACCTTTAACTATGGCTACACCTTC	CAWNPGGTGTFNYGYTF
TRBD1	TRBV6-4	NA	TRBJ1-2	TGTGCCAGCAGTCCCGGGACAGGGGGCTTTGGCTACACCTTC	CASSPGTGGFGYTF
NA	TRBV6-2/TRBV6-3	NA	TRBJ1-2	TGTGCCAGCAGTTACTCAGGGGGATATGGCTACACCTTC	CASSYSGGYGYTF
NA	TRBV29-1	NA	TRBJ1-1	TGCAGCGTTGCGAACACTGAAGCTTTCTTT	CSVANTEAFF
TRBD1	TRBV11-2	once	TRBJ1-2	TGTGCCAGCACCGCCCAGGAGGACAGGCGCGACTATGGCTACACCTTC	CASTAQEDRRDYGYTF
NA	TRBV19	NA	TRBJ1-6	TGTGCCAGTAGTATAGCGGGAGAGGCAAATTCACCCCTCCACTTT	CASSIAGEANSPLHF
NA	TRBV20-1	NA	TRBJ1-1	TGCAGACTCTTGTCTGAAGCTTTCTTT	CRLLSEAFF
NA	TRBV11-2	NA	TRBJ2-6	TGTGCCAGCAGCTTAGTGGGCAGGACCCCGGGGGCCAACGTCCTGACTTTC	CASSLVGRTPGANVLTF
TRBD2	TRBV6-5	NA	TRBJ2-7	TGTGCCAGCAGAGCCCCGGGACTAACCCACTACGAGCAGTACTTC	CASRAPGLTHYEQYF
TRBD2	TRBV2	once	TRBJ2-7	TGTGCCAGCAGTGAACTAGCGGGAGGCTTCGAGCAGTACTTC	CASSELAGGFEQYF
TRBD2	TRBV6-1	NA	TRBJ2-7	TGTGCCAGCAGTGACCGGGGACTAGCGGGAGGTCCTTCCTACGAGCAGTACTTC	CASSDRGLAGGPSYEQYF
NA	TRBV9	NA	TRBJ1-4	TGTGCCAGCAGCGTAGCTCTCGGGGCTGCTAATGAAAAACTGTTTTTT	CASSVALGAANEKLFF
NA	TRBV9	NA	TRBJ2-7	TGTGCCAGCAGCCAGGGGGGGGTTGGCGCCCACCTTTACGAGCAGTACTTC	CASSQGGVGAHLYEQYF
TRBD1	TRBV7-2	once	TRBJ2-3	TGTGCCAGCAGCTTGGGACAGGGCACAGATACGCAGTATTTT	CASSLGQGTDTQYF
NA	TRBV25-1	NA	TRBJ1-5	TGTGCCAGCAGTGATCGGGATCATAGCAATCAGCCCCAGCATTTT	CASSDRDHSNQPQHF
NA	TRBV5-4	NA	TRBJ1-6	TGTGCCAGCAGCCCGGGGAAGGCCTATCCTAATTCACCCCTCCACTTT	CASSPGKAYPNSPLHF
NA	TRBV30	NA	TRBJ1-2	TGTGCCTGGAGTGTGAGGGGACCGTCTAACTATGGCTACACCTTC	CAWSVRGPSNYGYTF
NA	TRBV11-2	NA	TRBJ2-1	TGTGCCAGCAGCTTAATAACAGGGATCTACAATGAGCAGTTCTTC	CASSLITGIYNEQFF
TRBD1	TRBV11-3	NA	TRBJ1-2	TGTGCCAGCAGCTTCGTGGGGGACAGGGCTCCCTATGGCTACACCTTC	CASSFVGDRAPYGYTF
NA	TRBV15	NA	TRBJ1-4	TGTGCCACCATGGGGGGGCCTAATGAAAAACTGTTTTTT	CATMGGPNEKLFF
TRBD1	TRBV18	NA	TRBJ1-1	TGTGCCAGCTCACAAAACAGGGGTTTGGATGAAGCTTTCTTT	CASSQNRGLDEAFF
NA	TRBV13	NA	TRBJ1-1	TGTGCCAGCAGACAAATAGGGGAGCCTAAAGCTTTCTTT	CASRQIGEPKAFF
NA	TRBV5-6	once	TRBJ1-3	TGTGCCAGCAGCTTCTTCTCTGGAAACACCATATATTTT	CASSFFSGNTIYF
NA	TRBV7-9	NA	TRBJ1-2	TGTGCCAGCAGCTTTGGGACCAGGGTCTACACCTTC	CASSFGTRVYTF
NA	TRBV5-6	NA	TRBJ1-1	TGTGCCAGCAGCTTGGCCTCTCTAGGCGCTTTCTTT	CASSLASLGAFF
TRBD1	TRBV29-1	NA	TRBJ1-2	TGCAGCGTTGATTCCCAAGGGACAGGGGGGAGCTATGGCTACACCTTC	CSVDSQGTGGSYGYTF
TRBD1	TRBV10-3	NA	TRBJ1-1	TGTGCCATCGAGAAGGACAGGGAGGGCACTGAAGCTTTCTTT	CAIEKDREGTEAFF
TRBD2	TRBV6-2/TRBV6-3	once	TRBJ2-1	TGTGCCAGCAGTTACTCGGGCCTGGATACCGGGACTAGCGGGAGTAGCGATGAGCAGTTCTTC	CASSYSGLDTGTSGSSDEQFF
TRBD1	TRBV3-1/TRBV3-2	NA	TRBJ1-1	TGTGCCAGCAGCCAAGTGGACAGGGGAACTGAAGCTTTCTTT	CASSQVDRGTEAFF
TRBD2	TRBV6-1	NA	TRBJ2-7	TGTGCCAGCAGTGAAGGTTTCAGCGGGAGCTACGAGCAGTACTTC	CASSEGFSGSYEQYF
NA	TRBV19	NA	TRBJ1-5	TGTGCCAGTAGTGCGCTGACAGGTTCCAATCAGCCCCAGCATTTT	CASSALTGSNQPQHF
NA	TRBV20-1	NA	TRBJ1-2	TGCAGTGCTAGTCTCGGGCAGCATTCCTATAACTATGGCTACACCTTC	CSASLGQHSYNYGYTF
NA	TRBV19	NA	TRBJ1-2	TGTGCCAGTAGTTCACAATATGGCTACACCTTC	CASSSQYGYTF
TRBD1	TRBV19	NA	TRBJ2-3	TGTGCCAGTACCCCGACAGGGAACACAGATACGCAGTATTTT	CASTPTGNTDTQYF
NA	TRBV27	NA	TRBJ2-3	TGTGCCAGCACCCACCCCCCAAACCTTAGCACAGATACGCAGTATTTT	CASTHPPNLSTDTQYF
NA	TRBV11-3	NA	TRBJ2-7	TGTGCCAGCAGCTTGAGCGGAGATTACTACGAGCAGTACTTC	CASSLSGDYYEQYF
NA	TRBV6-4	few	TRBJ2-3	TGTGCCAGCAGTGACTCAGGGGGGACCGGCACAGATACGCAGTATTTT	CASSDSGGTGTDTQYF
TRBD1	TRBV7-2	NA	TRBJ2-5	TGTGCCAGCAGCTTAGCCCCCCGTCAGGGGGCGGGGGAGACCCAGTACTTC	CASSLAPRQGAGETQYF
NA	TRBV2	NA	TRBJ2-3	TGTGCCAGCAGTGGCCGTCGGGGTCGCGATACGCAGTATTTT	CASSGRRGRDTQYF